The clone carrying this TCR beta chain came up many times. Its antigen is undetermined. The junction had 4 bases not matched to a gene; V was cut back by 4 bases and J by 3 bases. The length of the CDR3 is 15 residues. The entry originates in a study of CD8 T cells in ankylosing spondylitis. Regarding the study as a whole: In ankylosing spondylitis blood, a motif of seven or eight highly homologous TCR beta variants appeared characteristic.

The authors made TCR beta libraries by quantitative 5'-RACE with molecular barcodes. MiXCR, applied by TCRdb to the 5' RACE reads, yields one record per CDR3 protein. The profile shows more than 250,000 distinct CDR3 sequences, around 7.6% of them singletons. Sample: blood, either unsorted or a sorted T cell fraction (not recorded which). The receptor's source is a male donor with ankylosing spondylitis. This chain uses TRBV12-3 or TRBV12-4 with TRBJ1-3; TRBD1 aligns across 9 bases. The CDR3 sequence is CASSSWTGVGNTIYF. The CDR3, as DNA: TGTGCCAGCAGTTCCTGGACAGGGGTTGGAAACACCATATATTTT.